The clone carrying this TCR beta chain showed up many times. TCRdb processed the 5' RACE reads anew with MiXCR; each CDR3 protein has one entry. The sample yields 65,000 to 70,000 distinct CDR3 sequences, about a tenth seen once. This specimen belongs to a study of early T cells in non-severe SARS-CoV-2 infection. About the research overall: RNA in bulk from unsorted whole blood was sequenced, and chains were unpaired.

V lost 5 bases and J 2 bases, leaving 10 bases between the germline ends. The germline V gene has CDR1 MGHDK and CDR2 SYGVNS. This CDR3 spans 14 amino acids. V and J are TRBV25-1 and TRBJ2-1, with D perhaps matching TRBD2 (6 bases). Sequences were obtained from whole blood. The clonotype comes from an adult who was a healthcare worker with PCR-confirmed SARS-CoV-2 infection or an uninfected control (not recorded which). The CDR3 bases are TGTGCCAGCAGTAGTAGCGGAGCCTACAATGAGCAGTTCTTC. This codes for CASSSSGAYNEQFF.